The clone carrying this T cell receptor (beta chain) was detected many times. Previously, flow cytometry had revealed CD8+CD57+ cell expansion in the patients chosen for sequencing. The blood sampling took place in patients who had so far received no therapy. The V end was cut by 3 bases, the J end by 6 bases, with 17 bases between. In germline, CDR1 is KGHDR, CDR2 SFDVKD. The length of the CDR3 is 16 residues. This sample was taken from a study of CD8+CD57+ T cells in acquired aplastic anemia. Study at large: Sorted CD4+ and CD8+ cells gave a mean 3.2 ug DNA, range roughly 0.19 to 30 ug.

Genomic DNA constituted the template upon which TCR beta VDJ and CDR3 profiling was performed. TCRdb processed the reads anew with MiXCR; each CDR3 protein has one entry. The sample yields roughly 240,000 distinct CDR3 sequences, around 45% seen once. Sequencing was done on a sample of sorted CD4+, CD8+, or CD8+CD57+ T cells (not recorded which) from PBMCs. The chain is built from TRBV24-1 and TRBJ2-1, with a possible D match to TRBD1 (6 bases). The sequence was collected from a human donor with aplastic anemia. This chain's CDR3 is CATSDAQGFPSNEQFF. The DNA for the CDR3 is TGTGCCACCAGTGATGCACAGGGATTTCCGAGCAATGAGCAGTTCTTC.